This is a list of T cell receptor beta chains from one sample in a study of human T cells and chemical hapten exposure. One entry per CDR3 protein, called by TCRdb with MiXCR from the RACE reads. The repertoire holds more than 150,000 distinct CDR3 sequences, with under 30% as singletons. The sequencing used whole blood, collected in connection with sensitization to the hapten diphenylcyclopropenone (DPC). The receptors come from a woman aged 35 to 49 with alopecia areata. Some clones in this sample may be carry-over from other donors' samples. CDR3s include the opening cysteine and the closing phenylalanine or tryptophan. A D gene is named only where the DNA matches it firmly.

d_call j_call v_call cdr3_aa
TRBD1 TRBJ1-6 TRBV12-3/TRBV12-4 CASRRQGTNSPLHF
TRBD1 TRBJ2-5 TRBV28 CASSLRPGTGGNAWPQETQYF
NA TRBJ1-5 TRBV4-2 CASSLIWDSNQPQHF
TRBD2 TRBJ2-1 TRBV7-9 CASSPSSGGEQFF
NA TRBJ2-3 TRBV5-4 CASSLRDTQYF
TRBD1 TRBJ2-1 TRBV29-1 CSAGDRAYNEQFF
NA TRBJ2-6 TRBV12-3/TRBV12-4 CASLRWSGANVLTF
NA TRBJ1-4 TRBV4-3 CASSQAAVSMNEKLFF
NA TRBJ2-3 TRBV29-1 CSVYGTQTDTQYF
NA TRBJ1-5 TRBV29-1 CSVAREGNQPQHF
TRBD1 TRBJ1-2 TRBV4-3 CASSQYWDRNNYGYNF
NA TRBJ1-2 TRBV10-3 CAVQDGGYTF
NA TRBJ1-5 TRBV6-2/TRBV6-3 CASSYGPGEGSISDQPQHF
TRBD1 TRBJ1-5 TRBV6-2/TRBV6-3 CASSYTRDRGIDQPQHF
NA TRBJ2-3 TRBV27 CASSPLRTDTQYF
NA TRBJ2-3 TRBV29-1 CSLGAFSTDTQYF
TRBD2 TRBJ2-5 TRBV25-1 CASSSSGSRETQYF
NA TRBJ2-3 TRBV28 CASALGEARTDTQYF
TRBD1 TRBJ1-1 TRBV11-3 CASSPGGGNTEAFF
NA TRBJ1-6 TRBV10-3 CAISEQGPGNNSPLHF
TRBD1 TRBJ1-5 TRBV7-2 CASSPQGGQPQHF
NA TRBJ2-2 TRBV20-1 CSAPTGTWNTGELFF
TRBD1 TRBJ1-5 TRBV28 CASSFPSTGGQPQHF
TRBD1 TRBJ2-2 TRBV5-1 CASSFGTGSIGELFF
TRBD2 TRBJ2-1 TRBV7-9 CASSFLAGQYNEQFF